Listed below are T cell receptor beta chains from one sample, sequenced in a study of memory CD4+ T cells and cytomegalovirus serostatus. The repertoire was sequenced with immunoSEQ multiplex PCR; TCRdb's copy has only in-frame clones and lacks some. The table lists about 43,000 clones, around 74% of them singletons. Input material: memory CD4+ T cells from blood. Receptors originate from an adult in good health and CMV-seronegative. Each CDR3 is given with its conserved first and last residue. The D gene is left open where the match is weak. Expanded clones get a size class; other rows say once, few or many, or leave the size out.

NA | TRBJ2-2 | TRBV6-1 | TRBD2 | TGTGCCAGCAGTCCCACCGGACTAGACACCGGGGAGCTGTTTTTT | CASSPTGLDTGELFF
NA | TRBJ1-4 | TRBV6-6 | NA | TGTGCCAGCAGTACGACAGGTGCAACTAATGAAAAACTGTTTTTT | CASSTTGATNEKLFF
NA | TRBJ2-3 | TRBV11-1 | NA | TGTGCCAGTAGTAGGAGTTTCGCAGATACGCAGTATTTT | CASSRSFADTQYF
NA | TRBJ2-7 | TRBV4-1 | NA | TGCGCCAGCAGCCAAGCACAGGGTTACGAGCAGTACTTC | CASSQAQGYEQYF
NA | TRBJ1-5 | TRBV5-1 | NA | TGCGCCAGCAGAACCGGCACCGGCCAGCCCCAGCATTTT | CASRTGTGQPQHF
NA | TRBJ1-2 | TRBV7-3 | NA | TGTGCCAGCAGCTTAACTAATGAGGGTGATGGCTACACCTTC | CASSLTNEGDGYTF
few | TRBJ1-6 | TRBV11-2 | NA | TGTGCCAGCAGCTCACCTGCGGGGGCGAATTCACCCCTCCACTTT | CASSSPAGANSPLHF
NA | TRBJ2-3 | TRBV30 | NA | TGTGCCTGGTTGGAGTGGGGGCGAGGAGATACGCAGTATTTT | CAWLEWGRGDTQYF
NA | TRBJ2-7 | TRBV18 | NA | TGTGCCAGCTCACCACTGGGGAGGAACGAGCAGTACTTC | CASSPLGRNEQYF
medium-sized | TRBJ1-2 | TRBV19 | NA | TGTGCCAGTAGTATGAGGACGGAGGCTAACTATGGCTACACCTTC | CASSMRTEANYGYTF
once | TRBJ2-7 | TRBV14 | NA | TGTGCCAGCAGCCAAGATTGGGTCGAGCAGTACTTC | CASSQDWVEQYF
NA | TRBJ2-5 | TRBV9 | TRBD1 | TGTGCCAGCAGCGGACCCGGGACAGGGGTTGGGGAGACCCAGTACTTC | CASSGPGTGVGETQYF
NA | TRBJ1-2 | TRBV2 | NA | TGTGCCAGCAGAACCCCAGCAGCCAACTATGGCTACACCTTC | CASRTPAANYGYTF
NA | TRBJ2-1 | TRBV25-1 | TRBD2 | TGTGCCAGCAGTGTGGGGGGACTAGCGGTCATTGAGCAGTTCTTC | CASSVGGLAVIEQFF